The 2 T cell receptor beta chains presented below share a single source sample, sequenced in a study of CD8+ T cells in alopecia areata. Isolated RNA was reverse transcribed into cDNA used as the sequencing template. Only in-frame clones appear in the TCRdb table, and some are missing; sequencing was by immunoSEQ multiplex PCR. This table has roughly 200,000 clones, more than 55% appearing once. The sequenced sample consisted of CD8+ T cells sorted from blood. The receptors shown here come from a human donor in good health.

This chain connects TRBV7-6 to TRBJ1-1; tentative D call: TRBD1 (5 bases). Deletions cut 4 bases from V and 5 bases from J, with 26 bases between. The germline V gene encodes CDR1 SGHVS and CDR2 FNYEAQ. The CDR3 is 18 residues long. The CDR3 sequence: CASSSPAAGQRLGTEAFF. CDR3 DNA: TGTGCCAGCAGCTCCCCGGCGGCAGGGCAGCGGCTGGGGACTGAAGCTTTCTTT.

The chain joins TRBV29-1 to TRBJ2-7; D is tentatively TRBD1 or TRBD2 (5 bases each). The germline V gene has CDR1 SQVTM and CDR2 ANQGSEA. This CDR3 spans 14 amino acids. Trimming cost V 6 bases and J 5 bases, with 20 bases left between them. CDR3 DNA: TGCAGCGTCAGAATGGAGGCAGGGCACCACGAGCAGTACTTC. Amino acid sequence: CSVRMEAGHHEQYF.